The 6 T cell receptor beta chains below come from one sample, sequenced in a study of control samples from healthy donors and cancer patients. Assay: immunoSEQ multiplex PCR; the TCRdb copy retains only in-frame clones and omits some. This sample yields roughly 150,000 clones, of which about 90% are seen a single time; around 1.6% belongs to the top ten. Sequencing was performed on blood. The receptors come from a man aged 18 to 29 in good health.

The chain is built from TRBV6-2 or TRBV6-3 and TRBJ2-5; possible D gene TRBD1, 6 bases. The germline V and J ends were trimmed by 5 bases and 1 base, with 11 bases remaining between them. The CDR3 has 14 amino acids. Germline V CDR1 and CDR2: MNHEY, SVGEGT. The CDR3 DNA sequence: TGTGCCAGCAGTCGAGGACAGTTCCAAGAGACCCAGTACTTC. This gives the protein CASSRGQFQETQYF.

This sequence joins TRBV19 and TRBJ1-5; D perhaps matches TRBD1 (5 bases). V gave up 8 bases and J gave up 1 base, with 12 bases separating them. Per the germline V gene, CDR1 is LNHDA and CDR2 is SQIVND (reference sequence). The CDR3 covers 14 residues. The CDR3 loop is CASGGGWSNQPQHF. CDR3 nucleotide sequence: TGTGCCAGTGGGGGTGGTTGGAGCAATCAGCCCCAGCATTTT. Together with reference TRBV19 and TRBJ1-5, the CDR3 gives the full variable domain: DGGITQSPKYLFRKEGQNVTLSCEQNLNHDAMYWYRQDPGQGLRLIYYSQIVNDFQKGDIAEGYSVSREKKESFPLTVTSAQKNPTAFYLCASGGGWSNQPQHFGDGTRLSIL.

The genes are TRBV6-2 or TRBV6-3 and TRBJ2-7, with D maybe TRBD2 (6 bases). V lost 3 bases and J lost 6, with 15 bases in between. This CDR3 comprises 14 residues. Germline CDR1 MNHEY, CDR2 SVGEGT. CDR3 in amino acids: CASSYLRDSGEQYF. As DNA, the CDR3 is TGTGCCAGCAGTTATCTGCGGGACTCCGGCGAGCAGTACTTC.

The V and J genes are TRBV9 and TRBJ2-3, with D perhaps matching TRBD2 (6 bases). Germline lookup yields CDR1 SGDLS and CDR2 YYNGEE. The CDR3 extends over 16 amino acids. Trimming shortened V by 0 bases and J by 3 bases, and 14 bases separated the two germline ends. CDR3 residues: CASSVAGGVETDTQYF. The DNA for the CDR3 is TGTGCCAGCAGCGTAGCTGGCGGGGTGGAAACAGATACGCAGTATTTT.

This rearrangement joins TRBV18 to TRBJ1-2, with 8 positions matching TRBD1. V lost 0 bases to trimming and J lost 6 bases; unmatched junction nucleotides: 12. This CDR3 is built from 17 residues. Germline CDR1 is KGHSH and CDR2 is LQKENI. CDR3 region: CASSPPSRQGWVNGYTF. CDR3 in DNA: TGTGCCAGCTCACCACCCAGTAGACAGGGGTGGGTGAATGGCTACACCTTC.

The rearrangement links TRBV9 to TRBJ1-1, with D hard to call. This CDR3 spans 13 amino acids. Per germline, CDR1 SGDLS and CDR2 YYNGEE. CDR3 coding DNA: TGTGCGAGTCACAGCGACTTGAACACTGAAGCTTTCTTT. Amino acid sequence: CASHSDLNTEAFF. The entire variable domain, with the rest obtained from reference TRBV9 and TRBJ1-1, is as follows: DSGVTQTPKHLITATGQRVTLRCSPRSGDLSVYWYQQSLDQGLQFLIQYYNGEERAKGNILERFSAQQFPDLHSELNLSSLELGDSALYFCASHSDLNTEAFFGQGTRLTVV.